This TCR beta chain was sequenced for a study of response to subunit inactivated influenza vaccine. Germline-derived CDR1 and CDR2 are MNHEY and SVGAGI. V was shortened by 4 bases and J by 3 bases, with 13 bases between the two germline ends. CDR3 size: 14 residues. One entry per CDR3 protein, called by TCRdb with MiXCR from the RT-PCR reads. Of 180,000 or so distinct CDR3 sequences listed, about an eighth are singletons. The same data also contributed to another study, on T cells expressing NK-cell markers. That work contributes: In generating TCR beta cDNA, 5'RACE template switching with UMIs was used.

V and J are TRBV6-5 and TRBJ2-7; a possible D gene is TRBD2 (5 bases). The sequence was obtained from a man in his fifties who received an inactivated influenza vaccine. The sample was CD8+ T cells sorted from PBMCs, taken 11 to 12 days after vaccination. CDR3 sequence: CASSLASTSYEQYF. The CDR3 nucleotides are TGTGCCAGCAGTTTAGCGAGTACCAGCTACGAGCAGTACTTC.